This TCR beta chain was sequenced during a study of cytomegalovirus exposure and HLA in healthy donors. General study results and limits: Three chains tied to CMV proved CMV antigen-specific in vitro.

On this clone itself: Its antigen is as yet unknown.

The CDR3 length is 16 residues. A multiplex PCR was run with 60 Vbeta primers and 13 Jbeta primers. TCRdb's copy holds only in-frame clones and misses some; the assay was immunoSEQ multiplex PCR. The table lists under 110,000 clones, 60% to 80% of them singletons. Material: PBMCs. This TCR came from a man aged 35 to 55 in good health and CMV-seronegative. The chain combines TRBV12-2 with TRBJ2-5; the table's D call of TRBD2 was not tested on the DNA. TRBV12-2 is shown as a pseudogene. The CDR3 is CASRNRSGLAQETQYF. The CDR3 nucleotides read TGTGCAAGTCGCAACCGATCGGGACTCGCCCAAGAGACCCAGTACTTC.